Given below is one TCR beta chain in context. What it binds is unknown. A J-beta primer mix and a sample-barcoded 5' primer were used in a second PCR of roughly 7 to 12 cycles. TCRdb passed the 5' RACE reads through MiXCR, listing each CDR3 protein once. The sample lists 1.2 million to 1.5 million distinct CDR3 sequences; almost 60% were seen once. The source of the sample is a study of blood T cells in healthy people across ages. Overall study results and limits: Both higher diversity and more naive CD4+ cells marked long-lived donors when set against aged donors. It was not possible, with unsorted PBMCs, to conclusively compare naive and antigen-experienced cells. No one knew whether donors had CMV, which possibly confounded expanded clonotype changes. Estimates drawn from one million T cells were deemed to understate diversity.

CDR3 length equals 13 residues. CDR1 and CDR2 from the germline V gene are SGDLS and YYNGEE. V trimming: 4 bases; J trimming: 7 bases; junction bases outside the gene matches: 3. The material sequenced was blood. The TCR originated in a young man in good health. J is TRBJ2-1 and V is TRBV9; TRBD2 matches 9 bases. CDR3 bases: TGTGCCAGCAGCCGTAGCGGGAGAAATGAGCAGTTCTTC. Protein product: CASSRSGRNEQFF.